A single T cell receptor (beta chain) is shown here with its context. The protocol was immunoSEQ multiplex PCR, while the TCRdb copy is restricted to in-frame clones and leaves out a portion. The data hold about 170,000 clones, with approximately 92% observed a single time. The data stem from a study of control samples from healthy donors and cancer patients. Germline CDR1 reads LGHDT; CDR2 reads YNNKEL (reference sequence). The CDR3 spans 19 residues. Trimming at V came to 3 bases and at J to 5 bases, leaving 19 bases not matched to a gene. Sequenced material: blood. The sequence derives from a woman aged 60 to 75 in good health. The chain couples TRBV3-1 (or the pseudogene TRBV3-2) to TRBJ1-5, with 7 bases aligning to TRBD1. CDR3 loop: CASSHRDSRFGGGHQPQHF. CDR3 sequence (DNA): TGTGCCAGCAGCCACCGGGACAGCCGATTTGGGGGGGGGCATCAGCCCCAGCATTTT.